This entry lists 31 T cell receptor beta chains sequenced from one sample in a study of identical twins' blood T cells. TCRdb analysed the 5' RACE reads with MiXCR anew, one entry per CDR3 protein. This sample carries 350,000 to 400,000 distinct CDR3 sequences, roughly 27% of them seen once, and the ten largest clones take roughly 6.1%. Sequenced: PBMCs. These receptors were obtained from a woman aged 18-50 years in good health.

This clonotype was seen a few times. The chain couples TRBV10-2 to TRBJ2-2; 12 bases align to TRBD2. The trim removed 6 bases at V and 2 bases at J, leaving 7 bases unmatched. The CDR3 is 17 residues long. Germline V lookup: CDR1 WSHSY, CDR2 SAAADI. CDR3 sequence reads: CASRALAGGLNTGELFF. CDR3 in DNA: TGCGCCAGCAGGGCACTAGCGGGGGGCCTCAACACCGGGGAGCTGTTTTTT.

In this sample, this clonotype turned up a few times. This chain uses TRBV20-1 with TRBJ1-4, with a tentative D call TRBD1 (5 bases). The CDR3 spans 13 residues. Germline V gives CDR1 DFQATT, CDR2 SNEGSKA (reference sequence). V was trimmed by 1 base and J by 7 bases, leaving 10 bases between them. The CDR3 sequence: CSARGQGGEKLFF. Here the CDR3 DNA reads TGCAGTGCTAGAGGGCAGGGCGGTGAAAAACTGTTTTTT.

A few counts support this clonotype. CDR3 in DNA: TGTGCCAGCAGCTCCTTGACTCAGCAGTTCTTC. Residues: CASSSLTQQFF. The chain has TRBV28 and TRBJ2-1; D remains unclear. V lost 6 bases to trimming and J lost 11 bases, with 11 bases between them. Germline V gene sequence: CDR1 MDHEN, CDR2 SYDVKM. The CDR3 loop spans 11 amino acids.

There are a few counts of this clonotype. The V and J genes are TRBV12-3 or TRBV12-4 and TRBJ1-6; D may be TRBD1 (6 bases). Trimming shortened V by 6 bases and J by 10 bases, and 16 bases separated the two germline ends. This CDR3 has 14 residues. CDR3 sequence reads: CASRIGGLWSPLHF. CDR3 sequence (DNA): TGTGCCAGCAGAATAGGGGGACTTTGGTCACCCCTCCACTTT.

The J gene is TRBJ2-1, the V gene TRBV19; 7 bases fit TRBD2. CDR3 length: 14 residues. The V gene end was trimmed by 9 bases and the J gene end by 5 bases; junction bases not matched to a gene: 10. Germline V lookup: CDR1 LNHDA, CDR2 SQIVND (reference sequence). Written as DNA, the CDR3 is TGTGCCAGCCGTGAAGCGGGGATGAACAATGAGCAGTTCTTC. It specifies CASREAGMNNEQFF.

In regard to this clonotype: Relative to the germline gene, one junction end is altered; a read error may explain this. The V call is TRBV10-3, the J call TRBJ1-3, with unresolved D. The length of the CDR3 is 16 residues. The germline V gene encodes CDR1 ENHRY and CDR2 SYGVKD. CDR3 in DNA: TGTGCCGTCGCCCCGGGCCCCGGGGAAGGTGGAACCACCATATATTTT. Protein: CAVAPGPGEGGTTIYF.

This chain uses TRBV4-3 with TRBJ2-1; 8 bases agree with TRBD2. This CDR3 comprises 16 residues. CDR1 LGHNA and CDR2 YSLEER come from the germline V gene. Trimming took 0 bases from V and 4 from J; bases not matched to a gene: 5. CDR3 DNA: TGCGCCAGCAGCCAAGATTCACTAGCGGCGTACAATGAGCAGTTCTTC. This gives the protein CASSQDSLAAYNEQFF.

This clonotype was picked up one time. Given a much more abundant clone one base away, this may be a read error. The CDR3 DNA reads TGTGCCAGCAGTCTCAATAACAGGGTAGTAAGGGGTGACTACACCTTC. Translation gives CASSLNNRVVRGDYTF. The rearrangement links TRBV28 to TRBJ1-2; D is possibly TRBD1 (6 bases). Germline V lookup: CDR1 MDHEN, CDR2 SYDVKM. V shed 5 bases and J shed 10 bases, with 26 bases lying between them. The CDR3 runs 16 residues.

A note on this clonotype: At one boundary the junction diverges from the germline segment, which might be a read error. The CDR3 region is CSVRDGGRGGGYTF. The CDR3 DNA is TGCAGTGTTAGAGATGGGGGAAGGGGAGGTGGCTACACCTTC. The chain couples TRBV20-1 to TRBJ1-2; perhaps TRBD1 as D (5 bases). CDR1 and CDR2 from the germline V gene are DFQATT and SNEGSKA (reference sequence). The CDR3 extends over 14 amino acids.

This rearrangement joins TRBV6-1 to TRBJ1-2; 7 bases match TRBD1. Per germline, CDR1 MNHNS and CDR2 SASEGT. This CDR3 comprises 11 residues. Germline trimming cut 5 bases from V and 12 bases from J; bases unmatched to any gene: 6. CDR3 bases: TGTGCCAGCAGTTCCGACAGGGCCCACACCTTC. Translation gives CASSSDRAHTF.

This clonotype was seen a handful of times. The rearrangement joins TRBV9 to TRBJ2-3; tentatively, D is TRBD2 (5 bases). Germline loops: CDR1 SGDLS, CDR2 YYNGEE. The CDR3 sequence is 13 residues long. Trimming took off 5 bases at V and 3 bases at J, with 10 bases between the two ends. The CDR3 protein is CASRGVGTDTQYF. DNA of the CDR3: TGTGCCAGCAGGGGAGTCGGTACAGATACGCAGTATTTT.

In nucleotides, the CDR3 is TGTGCCAGCTCATTGTCCGGGGGAGGGGTGTACGAGCAGTACTTC. It encodes CASSLSGGGVYEQYF. The chain couples TRBV18 to TRBJ2-7; the match to TRBD2 covers 7 bases. The CDR3 consists of 15 residues. Germline V CDR1 and CDR2: KGHSH, LQKENI. The V segment lost 5 bases and the J segment 4 bases; nucleotides outside the gene matches: 11.

The sample holds a few counts of this clonotype. The rearrangement uses TRBV6-6 and TRBJ1-1, with D possibly matching TRBD1 (5 bases). The germline V gene encodes CDR1 MNHNY and CDR2 SVGAGI (reference sequence). The CDR3 covers 10 residues. Deletions cut 6 bases from V and 7 bases from J, with 6 bases between. The CDR3 loop reads CASRDSEAFF. Written as DNA, the CDR3 is TGTGCCAGCAGAGACAGTGAAGCTTTCTTT.

This clonotype turned up a few times. This rearrangement joins TRBV6-2 or TRBV6-3 to TRBJ2-1; D is perhaps TRBD1 (6 bases). The CDR3 length is 13 residues. V lost 6 bases and J lost 4, with 10 bases in between. Germline CDR1 is MNHEY and CDR2 is SVGEGT. CDR3 region: CASRQGPYNEQFF. In nucleotides, the CDR3 is TGTGCCAGCAGACAGGGACCATACAATGAGCAGTTCTTC.

The CDR3 loop is CASSRQGENTEAFF. The CDR3 DNA sequence: TGTGCCAGCAGCCGTCAGGGAGAGAACACTGAAGCTTTCTTT. The rearrangement uses TRBV7-9 and TRBJ1-1; D might be TRBD1 (5 bases). The CDR3 spans 14 residues. V gave up 5 bases and J gave up 1 base, with 11 bases separating them. Germline V CDR1 and CDR2: SEHNR, FQNEAQ (reference sequence).

This chain connects TRBV12-3 or TRBV12-4 to TRBJ2-1; 7 bases are shared with TRBD2. J lost 5 bases, V lost 8 bases, and 3 bases had no gene match. This CDR3 has 12 residues. The CDR3 sequence is CASGRADNEQFF. Written as DNA, the CDR3 is TGTGCCAGCGGGAGGGCCGACAATGAGCAGTTCTTC.

In this sample, this clonotype turned up a few times. The chain recombines TRBV6-5 with TRBJ2-5; tentative D call: TRBD1 (7 bases). Germline-derived CDR1 and CDR2 are MNHEY and SVGAGI. V lost 4 bases to trimming and J lost 4 bases, with 13 bases between them. The CDR3 runs to 14 residues. In DNA form, the CDR3 reads TGTGCCAGCAGTTTCAGGGGGGAGACAGAGACCCAGTACTTC. Its protein is CASSFRGETETQYF.

Remarks on this clonotype: A much more abundant neighbour one base away suggests this may be a read error. The rearrangement links TRBV5-1 to TRBJ1-1; maybe TRBD1 (5 bases). Germline CDR1 reads SGHRS; CDR2 reads YFSETQ. The CDR3 is 13 residues long. The CDR3: CASSPNWGTEALF. In DNA, the CDR3 is TGCGCCAGCAGCCCCAATTGGGGCACTGAAGCTTTATTT.

The CDR3, as DNA: TGTGCCAGCAGCTCGCAACAGGGAGAGCAGAACTATGGCTACACCTTC. Protein sequence: CASSSQQGEQNYGYTF. The chain joins TRBV7-2 to TRBJ1-2, with a tentative D call TRBD1 (6 bases). This CDR3 contains 16 residues. From germline, CDR1 is SGHTA and CDR2 FQGNSA. Trimming removed 4 bases from V and 2 bases from J, with 17 bases in between.

The chain uses TRBV20-1 and TRBJ2-1, with D possibly TRBD2 on 6 matching bases. The length of the CDR3 is 14 residues. V lost 4 bases and J 3 bases, leaving 13 bases between the germline ends. Germline values: CDR1 DFQATT, CDR2 SNEGSKA (reference sequence). CDR3 nucleotides: TGCAGTGCTATAATCGGGGGTCGCTACAATGAGCAGTTCTTC. This sequence encodes CSAIIGGRYNEQFF.

The chain combines TRBV11-2 with TRBJ1-4, with D unclear. Trimming cost V 6 bases and J 4 bases, with 9 bases left between them. The CDR3 extends over 13 amino acids. Germline V gene lookup returns CDR1 SGHAT and CDR2 FQNNGV. The CDR3: CASRKQRNEKLFF. CDR3 in DNA: TGTGCCAGCAGAAAACAGCGTAATGAAAAACTGTTTTTT.

This clonotype was observed a few times. The V call is TRBV20-1, the J call TRBJ1-1; 8 nucleotides agree with TRBD1. With 6 bases clipped from V and 2 bases from J, the junction kept 8 bases outside the gene matches. Germline lookup yields CDR1 DFQATT and CDR2 SNEGSKA (reference sequence). This CDR3 region has 14 residues. The CDR3 bases are TGCAGTGCGAAATCCAGGGGGCCCAACACTGAAGCTTTCTTT. As protein: CSAKSRGPNTEAFF.

The J gene is TRBJ2-2, the V gene TRBV28; 7 nucleotides match TRBD2. With 6 bases clipped from V and 6 bases from J, the junction kept 7 bases outside the gene matches. The CDR3 runs 14 residues. In germline, CDR1 is MDHEN, CDR2 SYDVKM. Here the CDR3 reads CASRLASESGELFF. CDR3 DNA sequence: TGTGCCAGCAGACTAGCGAGTGAATCCGGGGAGCTGTTTTTT.

This clonotype was counted many times. V usage is TRBV10-3 and J usage is TRBJ2-3, with D hard to call. CDR3 size: 13 residues. Trimming stripped 5 bases from V and 1 base from J, with 7 bases between. The germline V gene encodes CDR1 ENHRY and CDR2 SYGVKD. The DNA of the CDR3 is TGTGCCATCAGTCCCGCGGGCACAGATACGCAGTATTTT. This translates into CAISPAGTDTQYF.

The chain links TRBV20-1 to TRBJ1-1; 8 nucleotides align to TRBD1. Germline lookup yields CDR1 DFQATT and CDR2 SNEGSKA (reference sequence). The CDR3 length is 13 residues. V was clipped by 6 bases and J by 2 bases; unmatched bases: 5. CDR3 in amino acids: CSAWTGLNTEAFF. As DNA, the CDR3 is TGCAGTGCCTGGACAGGGCTTAACACTGAAGCTTTCTTT.

The chain carries TRBV19 and TRBJ2-3; D possibly corresponds to TRBD2 (5 bases). CDR3 size: 14 residues. Trimming shortened V by 7 bases and J by 3 bases, and 14 bases separated the two germline ends. Germline V gene data show CDR1 as LNHDA and CDR2 as SQIVND (reference sequence). The CDR3 bases are TGTGCCAGTATGGCCTTTGAGGGTACAGATACGCAGTATTTT. As protein: CASMAFEGTDTQYF.

This chain connects TRBV11-2 to TRBJ1-2; possible D gene TRBD1, 6 bases. Germline lookup yields CDR1 SGHAT and CDR2 FQNNGV. This CDR3 contains 16 residues. V shed 2 bases and J shed 2 bases, with 15 bases lying between them. In DNA, the CDR3 is TGTGCCAGCAGCTTATTCTCGGACAGCGCGAACTATGGCTACACCTTC. Amino acids: CASSLFSDSANYGYTF. Supplemented by reference TRBV11-2 and TRBJ1-2, the full variable domain reads EAGVAQSPRYKIIEKRQSVAFWCNPISGHATLYWYQQILGQGPKLLIQFQNNGVVDDSQLPKDRFSAERLKGVDSTLKIQPAKLEDSAVYLCASSLFSDSANYGYTFGSGTRLTVV.

The J gene is TRBJ1-2, the V gene TRBV20-1, with D perhaps matching TRBD1 (5 bases). CDR1 DFQATT and CDR2 SNEGSKA come from the germline V gene (reference sequence). The CDR3 is made up of 14 amino acids. Trimming removed 8 bases at V and 0 bases at J, with 16 bases between. CDR3 sequence: CSLPQGVTNYGYTF. CDR3 DNA sequence: TGCAGTCTGCCCCAGGGAGTTACTAACTATGGCTACACCTTC.

V gene TRBV19 combines with J gene TRBJ1-1; 7 nucleotides agree with TRBD1. The CDR3 is made up of 16 amino acids. V lost 5 bases, J lost 0 bases, and 9 bases stayed unmatched. Germline values: CDR1 LNHDA, CDR2 SQIVND (reference sequence). The CDR3 region has the DNA TGTGCCAGTAGTCCCCTCGACAGGGTCATGAACACTGAAGCTTTCTTT. As protein: CASSPLDRVMNTEAFF.

This clonotype was counted only a few times. The chain combines TRBV10-3 with TRBJ1-1, with D maybe TRBD1 (5 bases). CDR1 ENHRY and CDR2 SYGVKD come from the germline V gene. CDR3 size: 14 residues. Trimming took off 3 bases at V and 1 base at J, with 9 bases between the two ends. CDR3 nucleotide sequence: TGTGCCATCAGTGAAGGGGCAGCGAACACTGAAGCTTTCTTT. Amino acids: CAISEGAANTEAFF.

The V and J genes are TRBV12-3 or TRBV12-4 and TRBJ2-1; D might be TRBD2 (5 bases). Trimming removed 6 bases from V and 9 bases from J, with 12 bases in between. The CDR3 totals 12 residues. In nucleotides, the CDR3 is TGTGCCAGCAGGCTGGTAGGGAGTGAGCAGTTCTTC. It yields the protein CASRLVGSEQFF.